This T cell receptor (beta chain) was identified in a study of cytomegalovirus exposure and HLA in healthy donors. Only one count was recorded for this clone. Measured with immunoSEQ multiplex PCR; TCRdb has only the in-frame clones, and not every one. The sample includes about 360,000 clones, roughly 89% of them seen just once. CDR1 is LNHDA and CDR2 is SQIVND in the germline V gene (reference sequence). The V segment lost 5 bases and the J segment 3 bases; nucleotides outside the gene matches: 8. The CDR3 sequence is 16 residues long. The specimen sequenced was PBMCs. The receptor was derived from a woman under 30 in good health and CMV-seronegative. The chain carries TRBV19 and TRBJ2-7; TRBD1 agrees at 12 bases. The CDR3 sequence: CASSVAGTGGLYEQYF. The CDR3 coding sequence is TGTGCCAGTAGTGTCGCCGGGACAGGGGGCCTCTACGAGCAGTACTTC.